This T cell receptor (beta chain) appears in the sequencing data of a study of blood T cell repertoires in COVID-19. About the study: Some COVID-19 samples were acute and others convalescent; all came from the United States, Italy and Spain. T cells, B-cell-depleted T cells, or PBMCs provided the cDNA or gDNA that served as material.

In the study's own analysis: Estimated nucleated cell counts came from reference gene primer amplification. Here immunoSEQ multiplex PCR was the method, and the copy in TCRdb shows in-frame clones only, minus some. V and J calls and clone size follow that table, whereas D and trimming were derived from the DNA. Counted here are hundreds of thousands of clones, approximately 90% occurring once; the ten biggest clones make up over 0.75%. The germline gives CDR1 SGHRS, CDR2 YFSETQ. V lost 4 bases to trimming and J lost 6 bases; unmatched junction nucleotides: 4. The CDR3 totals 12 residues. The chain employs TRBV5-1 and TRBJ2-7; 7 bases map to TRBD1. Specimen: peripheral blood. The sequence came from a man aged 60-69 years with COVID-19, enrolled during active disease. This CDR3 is CASSVTGAEQYF. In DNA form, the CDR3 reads TGCGCCAGCAGCGTCACAGGGGCCGAGCAGTACTTC.